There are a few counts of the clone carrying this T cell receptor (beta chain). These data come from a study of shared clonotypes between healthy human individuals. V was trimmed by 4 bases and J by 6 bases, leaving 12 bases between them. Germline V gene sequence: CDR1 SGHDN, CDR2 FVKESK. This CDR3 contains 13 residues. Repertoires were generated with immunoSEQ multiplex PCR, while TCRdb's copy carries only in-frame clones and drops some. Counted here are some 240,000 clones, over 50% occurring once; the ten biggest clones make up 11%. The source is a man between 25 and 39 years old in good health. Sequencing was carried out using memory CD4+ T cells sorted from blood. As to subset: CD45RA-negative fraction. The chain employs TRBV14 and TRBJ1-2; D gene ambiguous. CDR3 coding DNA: TGTGCCAGCAGCCCCCGGACCACGGATGGCTACACCTTC. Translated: CASSPRTTDGYTF.